This T cell receptor (beta chain) appears in the sequencing data of a study of CD4 T cells in relation to SARS-CoV-2 and coronaviruses (dated by TCRdb to the early 2020s). The study in broad terms: In the ViraFEST assay, PBMCs were grown with antigen for approximately ten days, and TCR beta CDR3s were then sequenced to identify antigen-specific clonal expansions. An HIV-1 Nef peptide pool or a no-peptide culture served as the negative reference condition. HLA restriction was mapped for shared crossreactive spike epitopes using patient-derived lymphoblastoid cell lines. The study assessed, at the TCR clonotype level, memory CD4+ T cell crossreactivity between SARS-CoV-2 and common cold coronavirus spike proteins. The Adaptive Biotechnologies TCR-sequencing kit was used to sequence samples from three pre-COVID donors and the naive versus memory experiments, while other data came from Illumina-based sequencing. A different TCR-beta assay, based on Illumina, was used to sequence expansion assays from other donors in the study.

Library construction relied on the immunoSEQ multiplex PCR assay. In the source study's methods: During preprocessing, nonproductive sequences were discarded, as were any CDR3s that did not begin with C, did not end with F or W, or were shorter than 7 amino acids. Antigen-specific clonotypes were called with the MANAFEST web app, based on expansion relative to reference and other culture wells. A clone counted as positive if significantly expanded in 2 of 3 replicate wells versus the reference culture at FDR below 0.05. A further requirement for positive clones was significant expansion compared with all other tandem wells, along with an odds ratio above 5. Pairwise Levenshtein distance, computed with the stringdist R package after three terminal residues were trimmed from each end, was used as the measure of CDR3 homology. As stored in TCRdb, this immuneACCESS dataset retains in-frame rearrangements with V and J assigned. A fraction of the clones does not appear; measured against another copy, unresolved V genes explain less than half of the discrepancy, and the remainder lacks a known reason. That table furnishes V, J and clone size, whereas the DNA furnished D and trimming. Counted in this sample were under 20,000 clones; just under 80% of them appeared once. Jointly, the top ten make up about a fifth of the sample.

Turning to this clone: Its antigen remains unidentified. No base qualities exist here, and no much larger clone lies one base off it.

Study-level results and caveats: Because the crossreactivity analysis focused on spike protein, crossreactivity against other viral proteins was not assessed. Memory CD4+ clonotypes crossrecognizing SARS-CoV-2 and at least one common cold coronavirus spike were found in around three fifths of donors. Small numbers of patients and of tested TCRs limited the study. Compared with monoreactive clones, crossreactive clones had significantly weaker SARS-CoV-2-driven expansion, a result consistent with antigenic imprinting. No donor contributed both pre-pandemic and post-infection samples, which limited tracing the source of pre-existing responses.

V sheds 8 bases and J sheds 5 bases, leaving 13 bases between their ends. From its cysteine to its phenylalanine, the CDR3 spans 13 amino acids. Of all the DNA, just the CDR3 is kept, 39 bases in frame from base 1. The germline V gene (reference sequence) provides CDR1 MNHEY and CDR2 SMNVEV. CD4+ T cells from unexposed donors were collected before the COVID-19 pandemic (2011-2018). The EasySep CD4+ T cell isolation kit was used to isolate CD4+ T cells once the cultures had run for roughly eleven days. As cell numbers permitted, CD4+ T cells from unexposed donors were tested for reactivity to SARS-CoV-2 S and N and to four common cold coronavirus spike pools. Each well received approximately 2.2 million PBMCs, cultured in IMDM supplemented with 5% human AB serum and 9.5 to 10 IU/ml IL-2. Half of the culture medium was replaced with fresh IL-2-containing medium on days 3 and 7. Triplicate replicate wells were generally used for each peptide culture condition. Leukapheresis product for the unexposed donors was purchased commercially. Ficoll-Paque PLUS gradient centrifugation was used to isolate PBMCs from either whole blood or leukapheresis product. PBMCs were either cryopreserved at -140°C or used fresh in the expansion assay. The QIAamp Micro DNA Kit was used to extract genomic DNA from the CD4+ T cells.

This receptor was identified in a human donor in good health. The sample comprised CD4+ T cells from PBMCs, cultured in vitro. The chain is assembled from TRBV27 and TRBJ2-1; TRBD2 could be the D gene, as 6 bases match. The DNA reads as follows: TGTGCCAGCGGACGACTAGGGGACAATGAGCAGTTCTTC. It codes for CASGRLGDNEQFF.